Listed below are T cell receptor beta chains from one sample, sequenced in a study of beta chain features in type 1 diabetes. Assay: immunoSEQ multiplex PCR; the TCRdb copy retains only in-frame clones and omits some. Of about 160,000 clones listed, 6.5% to 8.5% are singletons. The source material was central memory CD4+ T cells from blood. All receptors derive from a woman between 18 and 29 years old with type 1 diabetes. Both conserved end residues are part of each CDR3. A D gene is named only where the DNA matches it firmly. Part of the rows lack a size; the others show once, few, many or a class for expanded clones.

>TRBV7-2|few|NA|TRBJ1-1
TGTGCCAGCAGCCCAAGGAGACCAACTGAAGCTTTCTTT
CASSPRRPTEAFF
>TRBV2|NA|NA|TRBJ1-4
TGTGCCAGCAGTGACAGGGCTTCTAATGAAAAACTGTTTTTT
CASSDRASNEKLFF
>TRBV25-1|few|NA|TRBJ1-2
TGTGCCAGCAGTCCACAGGAAGGCTATGGCTACACCTTC
CASSPQEGYGYTF
>TRBV28|NA|TRBD1|TRBJ2-7
TGTGCCACCTCTCAAGGGGGACAGGGATACGAGCAGTACTTC
CATSQGGQGYEQYF
>TRBV10-3|few|NA|TRBJ2-3
TGTGCCATCTTACTATTAAGCACAGATACGCAGTATTTT
CAILLLSTDTQYF
>TRBV2|few|TRBD1|TRBJ1-2
TGTGCCAGCAGGGGACAGTTGGGGTATGGCTACACCTTC
CASRGQLGYGYTF
>TRBV10-3|NA|NA|TRBJ1-2
TGTGCCATCAGTGACAGGGGCCACTATGGCTACACCTTC
CAISDRGHYGYTF
>TRBV7-2|few|TRBD1|TRBJ2-5
TGTGCCAGCAGCTTACAGACGGGGACAGGGACTATGGGGGAGACCCAGTACTTC
CASSLQTGTGTMGETQYF
>TRBV7-2|few|NA|TRBJ2-5
TGTGCCAGCAGCCAAACTCTACAAGAGACCCAGTACTTC
CASSQTLQETQYF
>TRBV29-1|NA|NA|TRBJ1-1
TGCAGCGTTCGGGCAGGGTCTTTGAACACTGAAGCTTTCTTT
CSVRAGSLNTEAFF
>TRBV5-6|NA|TRBD2|TRBJ2-7
TGTGCCAGCAGCTTGGGGGCAAGAGCGGGGCGAACCTACGAGCAGTACTTC
CASSLGARAGRTYEQYF
>TRBV7-3|NA|NA|TRBJ2-1
TGTGCCAGCAGCTTGGAGGTATTTAGCGAGCAGTTCTTC
CASSLEVFSEQFF
>TRBV27|NA|NA|TRBJ2-7
TGTGCCAGCACCCAGCTCCGGGAGACCACTGGGCAGTACTTC
CASTQLRETTGQYF
>TRBV5-4|few|NA|TRBJ2-5
TGTGCCAGCAGCTCAGGAGGGGTAGCAGAGACCCAGTACTTC
CASSSGGVAETQYF
>TRBV28|few|NA|TRBJ2-7
TGTGCCAGCGGGGGGACCCCTACCTACGAGCAGTACTTC
CASGGTPTYEQYF
>TRBV29-1|NA|NA|TRBJ2-5
TGCAGCGTTGATGGCGGGGGCGGTGGAGAGACCCAGTACTTC
CSVDGGGGGETQYF
>TRBV6-6|NA|NA|TRBJ2-5
TGTGCCATCAGTGAGTTCAACCAAGAGACCCAGTACTTC
CAISEFNQETQYF
>TRBV7-8|NA|TRBD2|TRBJ2-1
TGTGCCAGCAGCTTAAGTGGGGGGGGCTCCTACAATGAGCAGTTCTTC
CASSLSGGGSYNEQFF
>TRBV29-1|few|NA|TRBJ1-1
TGCAGCGTTGAAGATCTCGGGAGGGGAGCTTTCTTT
CSVEDLGRGAFF
>TRBV7-9|NA|NA|TRBJ2-2
TGTGCCAGCGGCTTAGGTGGAGTTGGGGAGCTGTTTTTT
CASGLGGVGELFF
>TRBV2|NA|NA|TRBJ1-4
TGTGCCAGCAGGCTACTAGAGGAAAAACTGTTTTTT
CASRLLEEKLFF
>TRBV4-3|few|TRBD2|TRBJ2-1
TGCGCCAGCAGCCGGGGAAGGGGCGGGGGATACAATGAGCAGTTCTTC
CASSRGRGGGYNEQFF
>TRBV4-1|NA|TRBD1|TRBJ1-2
TGCGCCAGCAGCCAAGGGGACAGGCTGGATGGCTACACCTTC
CASSQGDRLDGYTF
>TRBV6-6|NA|NA|TRBJ2-3
TGTGCCAGTCGCAATTCCGGGATCCCCACAGATACGCAGTATTTT
CASRNSGIPTDTQYF
>TRBV7-2|few|NA|TRBJ2-2
TGTGCCAGCAGCTTCAACCCCGAGGGCGCCGGGGAGCTGTTTTTT
CASSFNPEGAGELFF
>TRBV18|NA|TRBD2|TRBJ2-3
TGTGCCAGCTCACCCAGACTAGCCGGGTCGACAGATACGCAGTATTTT
CASSPRLAGSTDTQYF
>TRBV29-1|NA|TRBD1|TRBJ2-1
TGCAGCGTTGTTCGGCAGGCCTCAGGGGGTGAGCAGTTCTTC
CSVVRQASGGEQFF
>TRBV5-1|few|TRBD1|TRBJ1-4
TGCGCCAGCAGCCGAAGCCCGACAGGGACGGGTGAAAAACTGTTTTTT
CASSRSPTGTGEKLFF
>TRBV4-3|few|NA|TRBJ1-1
TGCGCCAGCAGCCCCGGGTTGTCCACTGAAGCTTTCTTT
CASSPGLSTEAFF
>TRBV6-5|NA|NA|TRBJ2-3
TGTGCCAGCAGGTCGAGGCACGGCACAGATACGCAGTATTTT
CASRSRHGTDTQYF
>TRBV12-5|few|NA|TRBJ2-1
TGTGCTAGTGGTTTGGCCGGGATATACAATGAGCAGTTCTTC
CASGLAGIYNEQFF
>TRBV10-1|NA|NA|TRBJ2-3
TGCGCCAGCAGTTCTACCAGCACAGATACGCAGTATTTT
CASSSTSTDTQYF
>TRBV18|few|TRBD1|TRBJ1-1
TGTGCCAGCTCAACCGGGACAGCTGACACTGAAGCTTTCTTT
CASSTGTADTEAFF
>TRBV5-1|NA|TRBD1|TRBJ2-7
TGCGCCAGCAGCTTGGACCAGGGGGCGTATTTCGAGCAGTACTTC
CASSLDQGAYFEQYF
>TRBV18|NA|NA|TRBJ1-5
TGTGCCAGCTCACCACTCCCTATAGTTAATCAGCCCCAGCATTTT
CASSPLPIVNQPQHF
>TRBV7-8|many|NA|TRBJ2-3
TGTGCCAGCAGCTTAACGGGGGATACGCAGTATTTT
CASSLTGDTQYF
>TRBV4-3|NA|TRBD2|TRBJ2-1
TGCGCCAGCCGACTGACAGCGGGGGGGAATGAGCAGTTCTTC
CASRLTAGGNEQFF
>TRBV28|NA|TRBD1|TRBJ1-1
TGTGCCAGCAGTGTACAGGGGGCTCAGAACACTGAAGCTTTCTTT
CASSVQGAQNTEAFF
>TRBV6-5|NA|TRBD1|TRBJ1-2
TGTGCCAGCAGCCCCGGACAGGATCGAGGCTACACCTTC
CASSPGQDRGYTF
>TRBV4-2|few|TRBD2|TRBJ2-5
TGTGCCAGCAGCCATGGGGCTAGCGGGAGTCAAGAGACCCAGTACTTC
CASSHGASGSQETQYF
>TRBV25-1|few|NA|TRBJ2-7
TGTGCCAGCAGTGACCCTCACTACTCCTCCTACGAGCAGTACTTC
CASSDPHYSSYEQYF
>TRBV28|few|TRBD1|TRBJ1-6
TGTGCCAGCAGGCCGCCTCCGGGACAGCCATCCGATAATTCACCCCTCCACTTT
CASRPPPGQPSDNSPLHF
>TRBV2|few|NA|TRBJ2-1
TGTGCCAGCAGTCCATACAATGAGCAGTTCTTC
CASSPYNEQFF